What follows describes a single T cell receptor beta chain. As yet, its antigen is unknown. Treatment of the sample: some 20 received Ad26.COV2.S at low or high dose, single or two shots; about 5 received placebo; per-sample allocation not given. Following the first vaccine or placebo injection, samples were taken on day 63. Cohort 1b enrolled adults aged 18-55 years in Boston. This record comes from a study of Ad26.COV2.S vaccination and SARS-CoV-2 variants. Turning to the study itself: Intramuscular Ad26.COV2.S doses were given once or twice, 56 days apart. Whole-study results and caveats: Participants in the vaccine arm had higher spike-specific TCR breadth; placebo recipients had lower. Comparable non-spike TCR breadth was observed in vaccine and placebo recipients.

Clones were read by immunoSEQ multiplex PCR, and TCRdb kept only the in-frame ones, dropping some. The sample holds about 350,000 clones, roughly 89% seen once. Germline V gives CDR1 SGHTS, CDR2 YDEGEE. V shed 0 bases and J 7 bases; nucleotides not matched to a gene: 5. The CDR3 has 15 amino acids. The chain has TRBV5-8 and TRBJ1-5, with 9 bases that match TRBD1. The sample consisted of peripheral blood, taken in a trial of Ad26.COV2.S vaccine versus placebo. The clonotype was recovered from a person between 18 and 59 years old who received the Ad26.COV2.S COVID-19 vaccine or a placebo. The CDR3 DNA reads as TGTGCCAGCAGCTTGGGACAGGGGGAAGGACAGCCCCAGCATTTT. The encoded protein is CASSLGQGEGQPQHF.